This is a list of T cell receptor beta chains from one sample in a study of T cell responses to AZD1222 COVID-19 vaccine. This table comes from immunoSEQ multiplex PCR, and its TCRdb copy is limited to in-frame clones, with some not included. The data hold about 66,000 clones, with about 88% observed a single time. The sequencing used peripheral blood, collected on day 0 of AZD1222 vaccination. These receptor sequences come from an adult in good health. Each CDR3 is given with its conserved first and last residue. The D gene is left open where the match is weak. Expanded clones get a size class; other rows say once, few or many, or leave the size out.

TRBJ1-6,14,NA,NA,TRBV5-5,CASSAGTNNSPLHF,TGTGCCAGCAGCGCGGGGACTAATAATTCACCCCTCCACTTT
TRBJ2-2,19,TRBD1,NA,TRBV3-1/TRBV3-2,CASNRPKRGRESGTGELFF,TGTGCCAGCAATCGCCCTAAGAGGGGGCGCGAATCTGGCACCGGGGAGCTGTTTTTT
TRBJ2-7,12,TRBD1,NA,TRBV3-1/TRBV3-2,CASGSRGNEQYF,TGTGCCAGCGGAAGCAGGGGGAACGAGCAGTACTTC
TRBJ1-2,13,NA,NA,TRBV29-1,CSVDFGVNYGYTF,TGCAGCGTTGATTTCGGGGTTAACTATGGCTACACCTTC
TRBJ2-7,15,TRBD2,once,TRBV7-9,CASSLGNSGGYEQYF,TGTGCCAGCAGCTTAGGGAATAGCGGGGGCTACGAGCAGTACTTC
TRBJ2-7,13,TRBD1,NA,TRBV19,CASKDRASYEQYF,TGTGCCAGTAAAGACAGGGCCTCCTACGAGCAGTACTTC
TRBJ2-1,16,NA,NA,TRBV5-6,CASSLEGGGFYNEQFF,TGTGCCAGCAGCTTGGAGGGCGGGGGCTTCTACAATGAGCAGTTCTTC
TRBJ1-1,15,NA,NA,TRBV24-1,CATSDRGTPNTEAFF,TGTGCCACCAGTGACCGTGGGACACCGAACACTGAAGCTTTCTTT
TRBJ1-5,13,NA,once,TRBV7-2,CASSLSGNQPQHF,TGTGCCAGCAGCTTATCGGGCAATCAGCCCCAGCATTTT
TRBJ1-4,14,TRBD1,NA,TRBV19,CASSATGQKEKLFF,TGTGCCAGTAGTGCCACGGGACAGAAAGAAAAACTGTTTTTT
TRBJ1-1,13,NA,NA,TRBV28,CASSFEGNTEAFF,TGTGCCAGCAGTTTCGAGGGGAACACTGAAGCTTTCTTT
TRBJ1-5,15,NA,NA,TRBV18,CASSPVGLSNQPQHF,TGTGCCAGCTCACCGGTAGGACTTAGCAATCAGCCCCAGCATTTT
TRBJ2-2,15,TRBD1,NA,TRBV10-3,CAISTDRGNTGELFF,TGTGCCATCAGCACAGACAGGGGGAACACCGGGGAGCTGTTTTTT
TRBJ1-1,14,TRBD1,NA,TRBV11-3,CASSRYRGNTEAFF,TGTGCCAGCAGCCGATACAGGGGGAACACTGAAGCTTTCTTT
TRBJ1-1,15,TRBD1,NA,TRBV11-3,CASSLGQGWNTEAFF,TGTGCCAGCAGCTTAGGACAGGGGTGGAACACTGAAGCTTTCTTT
TRBJ2-1,16,TRBD2,NA,TRBV7-3,CASSSEGTTAINEQFF,TGTGCCAGCAGTTCCGAGGGGACTACTGCAATCAATGAGCAGTTCTTC
TRBJ2-3,15,TRBD2,NA,TRBV15,CATSSASGSTDTQYF,TGTGCCACCAGCAGCGCTAGCGGCAGCACAGATACGCAGTATTTT
TRBJ1-2,16,TRBD1,NA,TRBV30,CAWRGWGPQGNYGYTF,TGTGCCTGGAGAGGGTGGGGACCACAGGGGAACTATGGCTACACCTTC